The TCR beta chain under discussion was sequenced for a study of beta chain features in type 1 diabetes. The investigators reverse transcribed all of the isolated RNA, so they sequenced expressed TCRB transcripts. Data came from immunoSEQ multiplex PCR; TCRdb stores just in-frame clones and leaves some out. The sample yields nearly 700,000 clones, roughly 13% seen once. The CDR3 runs 18 residues. V was pared by 0 bases and J by 1 base, with 18 bases between. Looked up from germline, CDR1 is MGHRA and CDR2 is YSYEKL. Study-wide results and caveats: Moderately but significantly shorter TCRB CDR3s were found in Type 1 diabetes patients in all four CD4+ subsets.

This clone has just a few counts. The antigen is undetermined. Stem cell-like memory, regulatory, central memory and naive CD4+ cells were sorted via CD45RO/CCR7/CD25/CD127/CD95/CD27. This TCR derives from a man younger than 30 with type 1 diabetes. The V gene is TRBV4-1, the J gene TRBJ2-5; D is tentatively TRBD1 or TRBD2 (6 bases each). The sample taken for sequencing was naive CD4+ T cells from blood. The CDR3 protein is CASSQDWGAAPIQETQYF. CDR3 DNA sequence: TGCGCCAGCAGCCAAGATTGGGGGGCAGCTCCAATCCAAGAGACCCAGTACTTC.